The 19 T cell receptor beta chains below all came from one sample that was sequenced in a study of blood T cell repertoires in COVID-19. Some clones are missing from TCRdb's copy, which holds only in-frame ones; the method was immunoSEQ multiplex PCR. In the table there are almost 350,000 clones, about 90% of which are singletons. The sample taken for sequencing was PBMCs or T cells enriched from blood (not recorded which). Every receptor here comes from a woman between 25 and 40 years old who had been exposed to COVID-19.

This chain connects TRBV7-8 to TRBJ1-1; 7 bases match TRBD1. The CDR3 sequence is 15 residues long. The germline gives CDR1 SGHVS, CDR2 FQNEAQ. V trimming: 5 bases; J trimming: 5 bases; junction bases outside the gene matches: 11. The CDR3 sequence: CASSQFPTGRTEAFF. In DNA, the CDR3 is TGTGCCAGCAGCCAATTCCCGACAGGGAGGACTGAAGCTTTCTTT.

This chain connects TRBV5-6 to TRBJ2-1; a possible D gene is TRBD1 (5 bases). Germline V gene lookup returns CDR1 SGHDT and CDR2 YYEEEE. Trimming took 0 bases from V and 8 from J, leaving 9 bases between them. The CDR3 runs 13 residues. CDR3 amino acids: CASSLDRPDEQFF. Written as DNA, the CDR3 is TGTGCCAGCAGCTTGGACAGGCCAGATGAGCAGTTCTTC.

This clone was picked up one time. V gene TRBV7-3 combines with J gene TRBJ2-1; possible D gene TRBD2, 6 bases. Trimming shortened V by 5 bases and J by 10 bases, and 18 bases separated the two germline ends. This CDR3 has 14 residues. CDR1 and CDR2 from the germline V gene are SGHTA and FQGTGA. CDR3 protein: CASSSSSALWEQFF. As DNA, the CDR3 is TGTGCCAGCAGCAGCTCTAGCGCCCTTTGGGAGCAGTTCTTC.

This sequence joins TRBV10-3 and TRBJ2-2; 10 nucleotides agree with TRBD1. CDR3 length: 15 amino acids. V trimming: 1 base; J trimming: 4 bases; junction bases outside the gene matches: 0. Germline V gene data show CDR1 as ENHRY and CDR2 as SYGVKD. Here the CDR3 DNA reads TGTGCCATCAGTGAGTGGACAGGGGGCACCGGGGAGCTGTTTTTT. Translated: CAISEWTGGTGELFF.

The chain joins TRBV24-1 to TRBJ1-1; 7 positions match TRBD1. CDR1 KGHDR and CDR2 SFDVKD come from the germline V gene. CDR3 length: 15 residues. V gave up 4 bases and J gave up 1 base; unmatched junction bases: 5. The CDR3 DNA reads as TGTGCCACCAGTGACCGCGGACAGGCGAACACTGAAGCTTTCTTT. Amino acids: CATSDRGQANTEAFF.

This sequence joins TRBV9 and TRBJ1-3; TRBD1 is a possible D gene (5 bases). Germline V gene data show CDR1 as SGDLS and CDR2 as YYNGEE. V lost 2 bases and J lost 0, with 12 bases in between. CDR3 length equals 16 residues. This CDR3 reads CASSVGGLSSGNTIYF. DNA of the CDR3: TGTGCCAGCAGCGTGGGGGGTCTTTCCTCTGGAAACACCATATATTTT.

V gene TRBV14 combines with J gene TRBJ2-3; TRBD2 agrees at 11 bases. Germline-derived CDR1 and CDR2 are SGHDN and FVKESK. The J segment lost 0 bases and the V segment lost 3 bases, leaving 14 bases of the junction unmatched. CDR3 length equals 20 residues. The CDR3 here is CASSQGLLAGDFISTDTQYF. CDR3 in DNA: TGTGCCAGCAGCCAGGGCCTACTAGCGGGAGACTTTATTAGCACAGATACGCAGTATTTT. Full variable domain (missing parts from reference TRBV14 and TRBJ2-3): EAGVTQFPSHSVIEKGQTVTLRCDPISGHDNLYWYRRVMGKEIKFLLHFVKESKQDESGMPNNRFLAERTGGTYSTLKVQPAELEDSGVYFCASSQGLLAGDFISTDTQYFGPGTRLTVL.

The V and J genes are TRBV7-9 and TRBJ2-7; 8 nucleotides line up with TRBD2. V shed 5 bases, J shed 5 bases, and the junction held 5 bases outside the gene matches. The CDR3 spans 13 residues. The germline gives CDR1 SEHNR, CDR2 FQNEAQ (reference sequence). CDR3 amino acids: CASSPPGGDEQYF. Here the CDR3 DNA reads TGTGCCAGCAGCCCGCCGGGGGGGGACGAGCAGTACTTC.

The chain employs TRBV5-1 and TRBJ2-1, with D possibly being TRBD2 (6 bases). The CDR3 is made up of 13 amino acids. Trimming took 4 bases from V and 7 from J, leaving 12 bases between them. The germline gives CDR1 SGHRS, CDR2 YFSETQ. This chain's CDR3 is CASSLPGANEQFF. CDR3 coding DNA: TGCGCCAGCAGCCTACCGGGAGCTAATGAGCAGTTCTTC.

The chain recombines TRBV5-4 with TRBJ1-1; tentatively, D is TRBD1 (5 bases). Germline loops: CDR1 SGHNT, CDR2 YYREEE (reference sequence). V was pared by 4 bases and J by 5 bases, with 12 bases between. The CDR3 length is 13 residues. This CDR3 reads CASSPGWGTEAFF. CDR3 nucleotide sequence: TGTGCCAGCAGCCCAGGGTGGGGAACTGAAGCTTTCTTT.

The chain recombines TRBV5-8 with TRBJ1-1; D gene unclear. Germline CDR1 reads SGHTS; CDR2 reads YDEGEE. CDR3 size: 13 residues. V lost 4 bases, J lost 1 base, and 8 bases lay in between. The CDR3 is CASSLRQNTEAFF. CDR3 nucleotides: TGTGCCAGCAGCCTGAGACAGAACACTGAAGCTTTCTTT.

Here the CDR3 DNA reads TGTGCCAGCAGTATCTGGGGACAGGGGTTCGGGCATGAGCAGTTCTTC. Its translation: CASSIWGQGFGHEQFF. The rearrangement uses TRBV28 and TRBJ2-1, with TRBD1 identical over 10 bases. The CDR3 length is 16 residues. V lost 5 bases to trimming and J lost 8 bases; unmatched junction nucleotides: 12. Germline V gene lookup returns CDR1 MDHEN and CDR2 SYDVKM.

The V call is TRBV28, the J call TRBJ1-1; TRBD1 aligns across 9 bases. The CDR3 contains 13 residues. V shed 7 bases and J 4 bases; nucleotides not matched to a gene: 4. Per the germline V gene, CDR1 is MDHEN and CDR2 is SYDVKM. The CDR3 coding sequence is TGTGCCAGCACCTTGACAGGGGGCACTGAAGCTTTCTTT. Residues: CASTLTGGTEAFF. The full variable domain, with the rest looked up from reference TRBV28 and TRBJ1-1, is DVKVTQSSRYLVKRTGEKVFLECVQDMDHENMFWYRQDPGLGLRLIYFSYDVKMKEKGDIPEGYSVSREKKERFSLILESASTNQTSMYLCASTLTGGTEAFFGQGTRLTVV.

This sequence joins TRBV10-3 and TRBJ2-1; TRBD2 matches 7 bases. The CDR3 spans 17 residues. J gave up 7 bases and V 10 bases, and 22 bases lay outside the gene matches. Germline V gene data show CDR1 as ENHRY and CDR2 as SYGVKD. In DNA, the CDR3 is TGTGCCACGCCCCCGGAGGTGTGGGACTACGCGCTTAATGAGCAGTTCTTC. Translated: CATPPEVWDYALNEQFF.

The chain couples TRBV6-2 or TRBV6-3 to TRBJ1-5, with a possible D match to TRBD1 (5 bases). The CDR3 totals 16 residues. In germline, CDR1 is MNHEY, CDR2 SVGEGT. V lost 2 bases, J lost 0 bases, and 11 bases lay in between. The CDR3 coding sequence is TGTGCCAGCAGTTACGGGGCAGGGATTAGCAATCAGCCCCAGCATTTT. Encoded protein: CASSYGAGISNQPQHF.

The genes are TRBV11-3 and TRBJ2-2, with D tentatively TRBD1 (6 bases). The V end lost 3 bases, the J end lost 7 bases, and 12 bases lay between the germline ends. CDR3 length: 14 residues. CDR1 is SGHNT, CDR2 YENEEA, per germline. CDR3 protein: CASSFGQWVGELFF. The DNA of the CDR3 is TGTGCCAGCAGCTTCGGACAGTGGGTCGGGGAGCTGTTTTTT.

The CDR3 nucleotides are TGTGCCAGCTCATCGCGACAGGGTTATCAGCCCCAGCATTTT. This sequence encodes CASSSRQGYQPQHF. This chain joins TRBV18 and TRBJ1-5; TRBD1 matches 7 bases. This CDR3 spans 14 amino acids. V shed 5 bases and J 5 bases; nucleotides not matched to a gene: 6. Germline V CDR1 and CDR2: KGHSH, LQKENI. Using reference TRBV18 and TRBJ1-5 for the parts outside the CDR3, the full variable domain is NAGVMQNPRHLVRRRGQEARLRCSPMKGHSHVYWYRQLPEEGLKFMVYLQKENIIDESGMPKERFSAEFPKEGPSILRIQQVVRGDSAAYFCASSSRQGYQPQHFGDGTRLSIL.

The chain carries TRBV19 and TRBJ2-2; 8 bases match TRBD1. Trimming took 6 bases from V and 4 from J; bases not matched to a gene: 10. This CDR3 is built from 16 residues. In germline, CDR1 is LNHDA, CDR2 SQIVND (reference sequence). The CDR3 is CASRNPGTGTTGELFF. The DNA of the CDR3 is TGTGCCAGTAGAAACCCCGGGACAGGTACCACCGGGGAGCTGTTTTTT.

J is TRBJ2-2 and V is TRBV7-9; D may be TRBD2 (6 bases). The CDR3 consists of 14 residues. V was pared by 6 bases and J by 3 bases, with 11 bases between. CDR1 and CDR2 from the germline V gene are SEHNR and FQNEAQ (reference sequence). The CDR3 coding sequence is TGTGCCAGCAGTGGTCGGAGGGACACCGGGGAGCTGTTTTTT. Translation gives CASSGRRDTGELFF.